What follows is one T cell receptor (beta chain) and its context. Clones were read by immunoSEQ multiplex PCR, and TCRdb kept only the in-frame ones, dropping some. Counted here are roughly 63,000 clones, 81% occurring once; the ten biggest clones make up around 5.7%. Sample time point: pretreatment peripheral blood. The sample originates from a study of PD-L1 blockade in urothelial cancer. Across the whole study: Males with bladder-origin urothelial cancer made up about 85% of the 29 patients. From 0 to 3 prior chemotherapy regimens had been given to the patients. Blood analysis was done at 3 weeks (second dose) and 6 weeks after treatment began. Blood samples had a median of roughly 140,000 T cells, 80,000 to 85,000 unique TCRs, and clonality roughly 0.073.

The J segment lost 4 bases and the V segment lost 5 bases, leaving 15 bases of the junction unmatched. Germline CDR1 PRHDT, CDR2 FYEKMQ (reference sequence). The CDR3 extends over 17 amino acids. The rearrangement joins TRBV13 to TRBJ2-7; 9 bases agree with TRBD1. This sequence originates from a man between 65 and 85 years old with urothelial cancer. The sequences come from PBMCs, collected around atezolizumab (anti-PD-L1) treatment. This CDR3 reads CASSPQRDRVPEYEQYF. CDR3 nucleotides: TGTGCCAGCAGCCCCCAGCGGGACAGGGTCCCTGAATACGAGCAGTACTTC.